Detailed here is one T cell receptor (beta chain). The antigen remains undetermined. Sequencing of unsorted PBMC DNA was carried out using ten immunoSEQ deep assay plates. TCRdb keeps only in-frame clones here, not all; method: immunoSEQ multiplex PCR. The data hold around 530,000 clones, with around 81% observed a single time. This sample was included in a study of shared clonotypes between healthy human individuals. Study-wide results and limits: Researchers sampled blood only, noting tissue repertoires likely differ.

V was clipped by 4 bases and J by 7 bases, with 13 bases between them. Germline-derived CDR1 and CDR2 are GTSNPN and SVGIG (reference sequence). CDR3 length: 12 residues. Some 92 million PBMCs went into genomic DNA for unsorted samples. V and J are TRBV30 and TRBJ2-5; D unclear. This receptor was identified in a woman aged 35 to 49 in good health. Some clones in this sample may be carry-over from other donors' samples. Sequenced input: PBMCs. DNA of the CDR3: TGTGCCTGGATTTTGAGTGGCTCGACCCAGTACTTC. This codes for CAWILSGSTQYF.